This is a list of T cell receptor beta chains from one sample in a study of CD8 T cells in ankylosing spondylitis. MiXCR was run by TCRdb on the 5' RACE reads, yielding one entry per CDR3 protein. The repertoire consists of some 240,000 distinct CDR3 sequences, with 15% to 20% occurring once and the leading ten covering approximately 33%. Source material: blood, either unsorted or a sorted T cell fraction (not recorded which). Source of these receptors: a male donor with ankylosing spondylitis or in good health (not recorded which). The CDR3 runs from the conserved cysteine through the conserved F or W. The D gene is left open where the match is weak. Expanded clones get a size class; other rows say once, few or many, or leave the size out.

clone_size d_call j_call v_call cdr3_nt cdr3_aa
. TRBD2 TRBJ2-5 TRBV12-3/TRBV12-4 TGTGCCAGCCTCGAGGGACTAGCGGAGACCCAGTACTTC CASLEGLAETQYF
many . TRBJ2-3 TRBV10-3 TGTGCCATCAGTGAGTCTACCGGGAGAATGGATACGCAGTATTTT CAISESTGRMDTQYF
few . TRBJ1-5 TRBV12-3/TRBV12-4 TGTGCCAGCAGTCCCGGAATTGAGCCCCAGCATTTT CASSPGIEPQHF
many . TRBJ2-7 TRBV12-3/TRBV12-4 TGTGCCAGCAGTTTAGGAGGGAGCGAGCAGTACTTC CASSLGGSEQYF
few TRBD1 TRBJ2-3 TRBV12-3/TRBV12-4 TGTGCCAGCAGTGGACAGGGTCCAGATACGCAGTATTTT CASSGQGPDTQYF
. TRBD1 TRBJ1-5 TRBV4-2 TGTGCCAGCAGCCAACAGGGGGCAGGGGCTGGAAATCAGCCCCAGCATTTT CASSQQGAGAGNQPQHF
. . TRBJ2-1 TRBV19 TGTGCCAGTAGTATAGGAGGCTCCTACAATGAGCAGTTCTTC CASSIGGSYNEQFF
few . TRBJ2-7 TRBV29-1 TGCAGCGTTGTTGCGGATAGCTCCTACGAGCAGTACTTC CSVVADSSYEQYF
few . TRBJ2-5 TRBV7-9 TGTGCCAGCAGCTTAGAGATAGTTGCAGGGGAAGAGACCCAGTACTTC CASSLEIVAGEETQYF
. . TRBJ2-7 TRBV12-3/TRBV12-4 TGTGCCAGCTGCGTATCTCCCTACGAGCAGTACTTC CASCVSPYEQYF